The 3 T cell receptor beta chains below come from one sample, sequenced in a study of OX40 agonist ivuxolimab in advanced cancers. Sequenced by immunoSEQ multiplex PCR; TCRdb stores in-frame clones only, minus some. The sample holds about 80,000 clones, over 75% seen once. The sequencing used CD4+ or CD8+ T cells sorted from blood, collected in a trial of the OX40 agonist ivuxolimab. Every receptor here comes from an adult with an advanced solid tumor such as melanoma, head and neck, liver or kidney cancer.

The rearrangement links TRBV7-2 to TRBJ1-4, with a weak D call TRBD1 (5 bases). In germline, CDR1 is SGHTA, CDR2 FQGNSA. The CDR3 runs 14 residues. Deletions cut 0 bases from V and 8 bases from J, with 10 bases between. For the CDR3, the DNA is TGTGCCAGCAGCTTAGCGATAGGGGAGGAAAAACTGTTTTTT. Translation: CASSLAIGEEKLFF.

The V call is TRBV29-1, the J call TRBJ2-3; a possible D gene is TRBD2 (7 bases). Trimming left V 7 bases short and J 0 bases short, with 23 bases between. Per germline, CDR1 SQVTM and CDR2 ANQGSEA. CDR3 size: 17 residues. The CDR3 here is CSAYLGGQGTSTDTQYF. The CDR3 nucleotides are TGCAGCGCCTACCTCGGGGGGCAGGGTACTAGCACAGATACGCAGTATTTT.

V gene TRBV13 combines with J gene TRBJ2-3; no firm D call. V was clipped by 1 base and J by 1 base, with 9 bases between them. The CDR3 contains 15 residues. Germline CDR1 and CDR2: PRHDT and FYEKMQ (reference sequence). The CDR3 bases are TGTGCCAGCAGCTTAGCAGGCACAGGCACAGATACGCAGTATTTT. Translating gives CASSLAGTGTDTQYF.